The 14 T cell receptor beta chains presented below share a single source sample, sequenced in a study of blood T cell repertoires in COVID-19. Sequencing was performed with immunoSEQ multiplex PCR; in TCRdb, only in-frame clones are kept and a portion is missing. The table records 270,000 or so clones, more than 70% of them present only once. The sequenced sample consisted of peripheral blood. These receptors were taken from a woman aged 18 to 35 with acute or convalescent COVID-19.

V gene TRBV7-8 combines with J gene TRBJ1-1, with D possibly being TRBD1 (5 bases). With 5 bases removed from V and 0 bases from J, the gap between germline ends came to 16 bases. Germline CDR1 and CDR2: SGHVS and FQNEAQ. The CDR3 consists of 16 residues. The CDR3 DNA follows: TGTGCCAGCAGCCCAGGGCCCGGAAGGGTGAACACTGAAGCTTTCTTT. Translating it yields CASSPGPGRVNTEAFF.

V gene TRBV18 combines with J gene TRBJ1-6; 8 bases agree with TRBD1. This CDR3 region has 17 residues. The germline V gene encodes CDR1 KGHSH and CDR2 LQKENI. Trimming removed 6 bases from V and 8 bases from J; junction bases left unmatched: 15. The CDR3 nucleotides read TGTGCCAGCTCCCTCCGTAGGGAGACAGGGGTGGATTCACCCCTCCACTTT. Its translation is CASSLRRETGVDSPLHF.

The CDR3 sequence: CASSELSQDYGYTF. The CDR3 region has the DNA TGTGCCAGCAGTGAATTAAGCCAGGACTATGGCTACACCTTC. V usage is TRBV25-1 and J usage is TRBJ1-2, with D unresolved. The germline V and J ends were trimmed by 1 base and 3 bases, with 9 bases remaining between them. This CDR3 comprises 14 residues. CDR1 and CDR2 from the germline V gene are MGHDK and SYGVNS.

This clone was detected once. The chain has TRBV14 and TRBJ1-2, with 8 nucleotides matching TRBD1. V was clipped by 4 bases and J by 1 base; unmatched bases: 5. CDR1 and CDR2 from the germline V gene are SGHDN and FVKESK. This CDR3 has 15 residues. DNA of the CDR3: TGTGCCAGCAGCCGGTCAGGGGGCTTTAACTATGGCTACACCTTC. Translating it yields CASSRSGGFNYGYTF.

The chain links TRBV25-1 to TRBJ2-7, with D possibly TRBD2 on 5 matching bases. V was cut by 1 base and J by 2 bases, with 15 bases left in between. Germline assignment: CDR1 MGHDK and CDR2 SYGVNS. The CDR3 contains 16 residues. The CDR3 DNA is TGTGCCAGCAGTGAATCTGGGAGTAGTGGGGCCTACGAGCAGTACTTC. As protein: CASSESGSSGAYEQYF.

The chain carries TRBV18 and TRBJ1-5; a possible D gene is TRBD1 (6 bases). The germline gives CDR1 KGHSH, CDR2 LQKENI. The V and J ends lost 5 bases and 4 bases respectively, with 12 bases between them. This CDR3 is built from 14 residues. The CDR3 region is CASSTGFSNQPQHF. CDR3 in DNA: TGTGCCAGCTCAACAGGGTTTTCGAATCAGCCCCAGCATTTT.

V is TRBV10-2 and J is TRBJ2-2, with D perhaps TRBD2 (5 bases). Germline V gene data show CDR1 as WSHSY and CDR2 as SAAADI. The CDR3 consists of 14 residues. The V end lost 3 bases, the J end lost 4 bases, and 9 bases lay between the germline ends. The CDR3: CASSEGSFTGELFF. In nucleotides, the CDR3 is TGCGCCAGCAGTGAAGGGAGTTTCACCGGGGAGCTGTTTTTT.

The V and J genes are TRBV7-9 and TRBJ2-5; the D is unclear. In germline, CDR1 is SEHNR, CDR2 FQNEAQ (reference sequence). CDR3 length: 13 amino acids. V was cut by 3 bases and J by 1 base, with 6 bases left in between. In nucleotides, the CDR3 is TGTGCCAGCAGCTTGCGGTTCCAAGAGACCCAGTACTTC. This gives the protein CASSLRFQETQYF.

This clone showed up just once. The V gene is TRBV4-1, the J gene TRBJ2-1; a possible D gene is TRBD2 (6 bases). The length of the CDR3 is 14 residues. V was shortened by 3 bases and J by 7 bases, with 13 bases between the two germline ends. Germline-derived CDR1 and CDR2 are MGHRA and YSYEKL. The CDR3 is CASSQETSQNEQFF. The CDR3 DNA reads TGCGCCAGCAGCCAGGAGACTAGTCAGAATGAGCAGTTCTTC.

This chain uses TRBV10-1 with TRBJ2-7; 13 nucleotides agree with TRBD2. The CDR3 totals 15 residues. V lost 5 bases and J lost 4; bases outside the gene matches: 5. Germline-derived CDR1 and CDR2 are WNHNN and SYGVQD (reference sequence). CDR3 sequence (DNA): TGCGCCAGCAGTAACGGACTAGCGGGAGAGTACGAGCAGTACTTC. Protein sequence: CASSNGLAGEYEQYF.

The V and J genes are TRBV20-1 and TRBJ2-1; a possible D gene is TRBD1 (5 bases). The CDR3 extends over 14 amino acids. V lost 3 bases and J lost 9, with 18 bases in between. CDR1 DFQATT and CDR2 SNEGSKA come from the germline V gene (reference sequence). The CDR3 sequence: CSASRGSIFGEQFF. The CDR3 bases are TGCAGTGCTAGTAGGGGTAGTATTTTTGGTGAGCAGTTCTTC.

The V call is TRBV11-2, the J call TRBJ1-2, with unresolved D. The V gene's germline CDR1 is SGHAT and CDR2 FQNNGV. The CDR3 loop spans 18 amino acids. Trimming removed 4 bases from V and 2 bases from J, with 23 bases in between. The CDR3 sequence: CASSSPKEASRVNYGYTF. The CDR3, as DNA: TGTGCCAGCAGCTCACCGAAAGAGGCCTCCCGGGTAAACTATGGCTACACCTTC. Using reference TRBV11-2 and TRBJ1-2 for the parts outside the CDR3, the full variable domain is EAGVAQSPRYKIIEKRQSVAFWCNPISGHATLYWYQQILGQGPKLLIQFQNNGVVDDSQLPKDRFSAERLKGVDSTLKIQPAKLEDSAVYLCASSSPKEASRVNYGYTFGSGTRLTVV.

This clone was detected a few times. For the CDR3, the DNA is TGCGCCAGCAGCCAAGGCCTAGCGGGGGATCCCTACGAGCAGTACTTC. Translation: CASSQGLAGDPYEQYF. V usage is TRBV4-3 and J usage is TRBJ2-7, with 10 bases fitting TRBD2. Unmatched junction bases numbered 5, after V lost 1 base and J lost 2 bases. The CDR3 is 16 residues long. Germline V gene lookup returns CDR1 LGHNA and CDR2 YSLEER.

This chain joins TRBV15 and TRBJ2-3; 7 bases align to TRBD2. The junction had 14 bases not matched to a gene; V was cut back by 1 base and J by 10 bases. Looked up from germline, CDR1 is LNHNV and CDR2 is YYDKDF (reference sequence). This CDR3 region has 16 residues. CDR3 in DNA: TGTGCCACCAGCAGAGTCGATGGCGGGAGAGTGGCGGCGCAGTATTTT. As protein: CATSRVDGGRVAAQYF. Combining the CDR3 with reference TRBV15 and TRBJ2-3 gives the whole variable domain DAMVIQNPRYQVTQFGKPVTLSCSQTLNHNVMYWYQQKSSQAPKLLFHYYDKDFNNEADTPDNFQSRRPNTSFCFLDIRSPGLGDTAMYLCATSRVDGGRVAAQYFGPGTRLTVL.